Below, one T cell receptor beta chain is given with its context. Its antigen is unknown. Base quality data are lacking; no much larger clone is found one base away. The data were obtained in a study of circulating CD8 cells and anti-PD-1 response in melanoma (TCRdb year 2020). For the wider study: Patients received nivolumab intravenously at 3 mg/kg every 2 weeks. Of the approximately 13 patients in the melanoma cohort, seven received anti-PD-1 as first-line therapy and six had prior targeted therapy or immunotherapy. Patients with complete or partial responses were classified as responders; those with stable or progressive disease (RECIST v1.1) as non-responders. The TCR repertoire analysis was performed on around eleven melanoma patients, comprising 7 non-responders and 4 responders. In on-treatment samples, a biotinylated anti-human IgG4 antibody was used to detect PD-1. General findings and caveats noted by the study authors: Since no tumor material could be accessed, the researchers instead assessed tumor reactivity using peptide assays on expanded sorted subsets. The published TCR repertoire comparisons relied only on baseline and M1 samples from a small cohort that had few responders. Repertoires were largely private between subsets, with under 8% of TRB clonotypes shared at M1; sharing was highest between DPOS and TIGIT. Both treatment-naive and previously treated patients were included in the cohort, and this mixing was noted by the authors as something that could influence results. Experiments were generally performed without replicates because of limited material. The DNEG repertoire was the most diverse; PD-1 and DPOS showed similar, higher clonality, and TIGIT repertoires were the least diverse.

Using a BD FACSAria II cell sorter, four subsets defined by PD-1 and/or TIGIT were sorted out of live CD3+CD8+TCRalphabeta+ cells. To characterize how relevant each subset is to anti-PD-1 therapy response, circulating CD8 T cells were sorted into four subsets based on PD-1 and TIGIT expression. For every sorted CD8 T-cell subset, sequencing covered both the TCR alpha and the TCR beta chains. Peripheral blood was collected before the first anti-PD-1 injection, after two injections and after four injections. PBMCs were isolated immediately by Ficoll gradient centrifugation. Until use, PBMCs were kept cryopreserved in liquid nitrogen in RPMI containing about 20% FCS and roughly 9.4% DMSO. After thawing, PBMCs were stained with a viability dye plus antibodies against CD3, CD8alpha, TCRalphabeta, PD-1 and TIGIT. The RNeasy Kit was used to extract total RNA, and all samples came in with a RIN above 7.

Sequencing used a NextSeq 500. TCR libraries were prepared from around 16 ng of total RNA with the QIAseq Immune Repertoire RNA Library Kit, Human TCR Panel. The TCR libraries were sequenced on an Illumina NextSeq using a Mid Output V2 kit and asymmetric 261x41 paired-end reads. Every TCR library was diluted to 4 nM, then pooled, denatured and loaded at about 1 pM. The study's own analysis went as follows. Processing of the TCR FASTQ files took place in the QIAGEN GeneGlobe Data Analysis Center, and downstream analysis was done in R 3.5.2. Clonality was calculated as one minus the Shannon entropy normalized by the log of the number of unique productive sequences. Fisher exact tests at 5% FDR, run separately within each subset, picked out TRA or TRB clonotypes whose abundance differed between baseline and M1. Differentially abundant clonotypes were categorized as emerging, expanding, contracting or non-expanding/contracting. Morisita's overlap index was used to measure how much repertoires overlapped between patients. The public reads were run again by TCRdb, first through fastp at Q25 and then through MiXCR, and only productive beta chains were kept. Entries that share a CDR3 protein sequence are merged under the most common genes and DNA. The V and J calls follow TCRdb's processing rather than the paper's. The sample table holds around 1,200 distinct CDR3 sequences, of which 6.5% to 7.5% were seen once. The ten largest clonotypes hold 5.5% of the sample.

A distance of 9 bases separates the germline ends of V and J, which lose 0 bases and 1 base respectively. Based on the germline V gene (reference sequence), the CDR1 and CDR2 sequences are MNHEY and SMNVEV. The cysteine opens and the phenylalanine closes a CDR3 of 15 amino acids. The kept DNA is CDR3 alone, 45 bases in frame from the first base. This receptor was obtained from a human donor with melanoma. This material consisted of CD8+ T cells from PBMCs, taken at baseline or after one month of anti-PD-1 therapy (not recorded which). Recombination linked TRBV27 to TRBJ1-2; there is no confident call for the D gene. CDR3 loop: CASSLSAGGNYGYTF. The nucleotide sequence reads TGTGCCAGCAGTTTATCCGCGGGCGGTAACTATGGCTACACCTTC.